One sample yielded the 3 T cell receptor beta chains listed below, sequenced in a study of shared clonotypes between healthy human individuals. Here immunoSEQ multiplex PCR was the method, and the copy in TCRdb shows in-frame clones only, minus some. The sample lists roughly 2,300,000 clones, 85% to 95% occurring once. Sequenced input: naive CD4+ T cells from PBMCs. Indicated subset: CD45RA+ positively selected. These receptors were taken from a man in his late teens or twenties in good health. Some clones in this sample may be carry-over from other donors' samples.

The chain has TRBV5-4 and TRBJ1-1; D ambiguous. V gave up 4 bases and J gave up 3 bases, with 10 bases separating them. The CDR3 sequence is 13 residues long. Per germline, CDR1 SGHNT and CDR2 YYREEE (reference sequence). CDR3 amino acids: CASSPVRDTEAFF. The CDR3 coding sequence is TGTGCCAGCAGCCCCGTGAGAGACACTGAAGCTTTCTTT.

The J gene is TRBJ2-7, the V gene TRBV28, with D possibly being TRBD2 (6 bases). V shed 3 bases and J shed 6 bases, with 12 bases lying between them. The CDR3 has 13 residues. Germline CDR1 reads MDHEN; CDR2 reads SYDVKM. CDR3 in DNA: TGTGCCAGCAGTTTCGCGGGGATCGGCGAGCAGTACTTC. Its translation: CASSFAGIGEQYF.

This chain links TRBV19 with TRBJ1-5; 7 bases fit TRBD1. CDR1 is LNHDA and CDR2 is SQIVND in the germline V gene (reference sequence). The J segment lost 0 bases and the V segment lost 8 bases, leaving 7 bases of the junction unmatched. This CDR3 is 15 amino acids long. CDR3 coding DNA: TGTGCCAGTGTCAGACAGGGAAATAGCAATCAGCCCCAGCATTTT. Its translation: CASVRQGNSNQPQHF.